These 10 T cell receptor beta chains originate from one sample sequenced in a study of Graves' ophthalmopathy and Graves' hyperthyroidism. Beta-chain TCR CDR3 regions were amplified from RNA transcripts. After a first-round RT-PCR with HTBI primers, a second-round multiplex PCR was run. From the multiplex PCR reads, TCRdb called clonotypes with MiXCR, one entry per CDR3 protein. The data hold 400,000 or so distinct CDR3 sequences, with just over 15% observed a single time. The sample taken for sequencing was peripheral blood. The origin of the receptors is a woman aged 18 to 35 with stable Graves' hyperthyroidism.

V is TRBV27 and J is TRBJ2-5, with 8 bases fitting TRBD1. The CDR3 is made up of 16 amino acids. Looked up from germline, CDR1 is MNHEY and CDR2 is SMNVEV (reference sequence). The V gene end was trimmed by 5 bases and the J gene end by 5 bases; junction bases not matched to a gene: 13. CDR3 residues: CASSLRQGIVEETQYF. The CDR3 DNA reads as TGTGCCAGCAGTCTTCGACAGGGGATTGTCGAGGAGACCCAGTACTTC.

This clonotype was detected ten times or more. V is TRBV7-9 and J is TRBJ1-6; D call uncertain. Germline V gene data show CDR1 as SEHNR and CDR2 as FQNEAQ (reference sequence). This CDR3 region has 9 residues. V lost 8 bases to trimming and J lost 9 bases, with 2 bases between them. The CDR3 DNA is TGTGCCAGCCCTTCACCCCTCCACTTT. It specifies CASPSPLHF.

This clonotype was observed at least ten times. This chain uses TRBV6-1 with TRBJ2-5, with 7 bases matching TRBD2. CDR1 and CDR2 (germline): MNHNS, SASEGT. The CDR3 length is 15 residues. After removal of 3 bases from V and 4 bases from J, the junction contained 8 bases not matched to a gene. The CDR3 spells CASSEGGGLVETQYF. The CDR3 DNA is TGTGCCAGCAGTGAGGGGGGGGGTTTGGTAGAGACCCAGTACTTC.

Points on this clonotype: This may stem from a read error, because a much larger clone lies one nucleotide away. V and J are TRBV6-5 and TRBJ1-1; the D is unclear. Trimming took 0 bases from V and 1 from J, leaving 6 bases between them. Germline CDR1 and CDR2: MNHEY and SVGAGI. The CDR3 is 14 residues long. The CDR3 here is CASSYSAANTEAFF. The CDR3 DNA is TGTGCCAGCAGTTACTCGGCAGCGAACACTGAAGCTTTCTTT.

This clonotype was picked up many times. The rearrangement links TRBV20-1 to TRBJ1-2; 9 nucleotides match TRBD1. CDR1 and CDR2 (germline): DFQATT, SNEGSKA (reference sequence). J was trimmed by 4 bases and V by 3 bases; bases with no gene match: 3. The CDR3 is 13 amino acids. CDR3 sequence: CSARNRGPYGYTF. CDR3 DNA: TGCAGTGCTAGGAACAGGGGGCCCTATGGCTACACCTTC.

Only a few counts were recorded for this clonotype. This sequence joins TRBV13 and TRBJ1-1; no clear D gene. Trimming pared 0 bases from V and 4 bases from J, leaving 12 bases between. CDR3 length equals 15 residues. CDR1 and CDR2 from the germline V gene are PRHDT and FYEKMQ (reference sequence). The CDR3 sequence: CASSLGRNLVTEAFF. For the CDR3, the DNA is TGTGCCAGCAGCTTAGGACGGAATTTGGTCACTGAAGCTTTCTTT.

The chain is built from TRBV7-2 and TRBJ1-2, with D hard to call. The CDR3 covers 14 residues. Trimming shortened V by 8 bases and J by 2 bases, and 15 bases separated the two germline ends. CDR1 is SGHTA and CDR2 is FQGNSA in the germline V gene. The CDR3 DNA is TGTGCCAGCGGCCTAGTCTTCTGGAACTATGGCTACACCTTC. Its translation is CASGLVFWNYGYTF.

This clonotype was counted at least ten times. A much larger clone lies a single base off, so this may be a read error. V is TRBV6-1 and J is TRBJ1-2, with 9 bases fitting TRBD1. The V gene's germline CDR1 is MNHNS and CDR2 SASEGT. CDR3 size: 13 residues. With V trimmed by 8 bases and J by 4 bases, 5 bases remained unmatched. CDR3 DNA: TGTGCCAGCGGGGACAGGGATTTCTATGGCTACACCTTC. Translated, it gives CASGDRDFYGYTF.

This clonotype was observed many times. This rearrangement joins TRBV11-2 to TRBJ1-2; 8 bases are a match to TRBD1. The CDR3 length is 15 residues. Germline V lookup: CDR1 SGHAT, CDR2 FQNNGV. V was pared by 5 bases and J by 5 bases, with 10 bases of the junction left unmatched. CDR3 bases: TGTGCCAGCAGCCACTTAAGGGGACAGGATTATGGCTACACCTTC. Amino acid sequence: CASSHLRGQDYGYTF.

This clonotype was observed at least ten times. This rearrangement joins TRBV5-1 to TRBJ2-7; 8 positions agree with TRBD2. The V segment lost 0 bases and the J segment 2 bases; nucleotides outside the gene matches: 1. The CDR3 is 14 residues long. CDR1 is SGHRS and CDR2 is YFSETQ in the germline V gene. The CDR3 is CASSLERGPYEQYF. For the CDR3, the DNA is TGCGCCAGCAGCTTGGAGCGGGGGCCCTACGAGCAGTACTTC. Full variable domain (outside the CDR3, taken from reference TRBV5-1 and TRBJ2-7): KAGVTQTPRYLIKTRGQQVTLSCSPISGHRSVSWYQQTPGQGLQFLFEYFSETQRNKGNFPGRFSGRQFSNSRSEMNVSTLELGDSALYLCASSLERGPYEQYFGPGTRLTVT.